This T cell receptor beta chain derives from a study of blood T cells in healthy people across ages. Each donor supplied around 10 milliliters of peripheral blood. It was with a sample-barcoded 5' primer and a J-beta primer mix that a second PCR of about 6 to 12 cycles was run. TCRdb re-called the 5' RACE reads with MiXCR, one entry per CDR3 protein. Found here are 760,000 or so distinct CDR3 sequences, around a quarter of them singletons; the top ten hold 9% to 9.5%. The length of the CDR3 is 12 residues. With 3 bases removed from V and 9 bases from J, the gap between germline ends came to 9 bases. CDR1 and CDR2 from the germline V gene are SGHDN and FVKESK. The same data also went into a second study, on T cells of mothers and their children.

This receptor was obtained from a boy aged 5-17 years in good health. Sample: blood. This chain joins TRBV14 and TRBJ2-4; D unclear. DNA for the CDR3: TGTGCCAGCAGCCAGAAGGAAGGCATTCAGTACTTC. Translating it yields CASSQKEGIQYF. The entire variable domain, with the rest obtained from reference TRBV14 and TRBJ2-4, is as follows: EAGVTQFPSHSVIEKGQTVTLRCDPISGHDNLYWYRRVMGKEIKFLLHFVKESKQDESGMPNNRFLAERTGGTYSTLKVQPAELEDSGVYFCASSQKEGIQYFGAGTRLSVL.